Listed here is a single T cell receptor beta chain. The antigen remains unidentified. The entry originates in a study of shared clonotypes between healthy human individuals. Study information: The study enrolled two women and a few men aged 18 to 49.

V lost 3 bases and J lost 7; bases outside the gene matches: 12. Per the germline V gene, CDR1 is SGDLS and CDR2 is YYNGEE. This CDR3 is built from 17 residues. CD45RO negativity and positive selection for CCR7 defined naive CD8 cells, a population that excluded terminally differentiated effector memory CD45RA+ cells. Study findings and constraints: The study found about 5% of naive CD4 clonotypes shared across a handful of donors.

Using immunoSEQ multiplex PCR, the repertoire was profiled, and TCRdb retains in-frame clones only, with some absent. Of more than 2 million clones in the sample, roughly 95% are singletons; the top ten hold approximately 1.2%. Sequencing used naive CD8+ T cells sorted from blood. The TCR comes from a man aged 18 to 30 in good health. J is TRBJ2-1 and V is TRBV9; the match to TRBD2 covers 11 bases. The CDR3 protein is CASSAELLAGVGNEQFF. The CDR3 DNA reads as TGTGCCAGCAGCGCTGAACTACTAGCGGGGGTCGGGAATGAGCAGTTCTTC.